Presented here are 25 T cell receptor beta chains from one specimen sequenced in a study of cytomegalovirus exposure and HLA in healthy donors (dated by TCRdb to 2016 to 2017). Library prep was done by the immunoSEQ multiplex PCR assay. The multiplex PCR relied on a mix of 60 forward primers for TCR Vbeta segments and 13 reverse primers for TCR Jbeta segments. TCRdb took over this immuneACCESS table, retaining in-frame rearrangements with V and J assigned. Such tables are incomplete; in checked studies, under half of the missing clones stem from an unresolved V gene, and the remainder is unexplained. Across this sample there are some 110,000 clones, with about 59% seen only once. Of the sample, roughly 9.8% is held by the ten largest clones. The sequencing input was PBMCs. The receptors originated from a woman between 40 and 55 years old in good health and CMV-seropositive.

The chain combines TRBV4-2 with TRBJ1-3; D is perhaps TRBD1 (5 bases). V was cut by 3 bases and J by 1 base, with 13 bases left in between. Germline V gene lookup returns CDR1 LGHNA and CDR2 YNFKEQ. CDR3 size: 16 residues. In nucleotides, the CDR3 is TGTGCCAGCAGCCAGAGGCAGGGTGAATCTGGAAACACCATATATTTT. This translates into CASSQRQGESGNTIYF.

The rearrangement uses TRBV2 and TRBJ1-4; 7 bases are a match to TRBD1. The CDR3 is 16 amino acids. J gave up 5 bases and V 4 bases, and 10 bases lay outside the gene matches. Germline V CDR1 and CDR2: SNHLY, FYNNEI. CDR3 region: CASSADRVVENEKLFF. In DNA form, the CDR3 reads TGTGCCAGCAGTGCTGACAGGGTAGTGGAAAATGAAAAACTGTTTTTT.

The rearrangement joins TRBV7-2 to TRBJ1-2, with 9 positions matching TRBD1. Germline values: CDR1 SGHTA, CDR2 FQGNSA. Trimming at V came to 3 bases and at J to 8 bases, leaving 10 bases not matched to a gene. CDR3 length: 15 residues. The CDR3 bases are TGTGCCAGCAGCTTGGGACAGGGTAAGGGTGACGGCTACACCTTC. Encoded protein: CASSLGQGKGDGYTF.

This chain uses TRBV5-8 with TRBJ1-1; D not certain. Per the germline V gene, CDR1 is SGHTS and CDR2 is YDEGEE. V lost 2 bases and J 1 base, leaving 9 bases between the germline ends. This CDR3 is built from 14 residues. The CDR3 spells CASSFGSANTEAFF. The CDR3 coding sequence is TGTGCCAGCAGCTTTGGTAGTGCGAACACTGAAGCTTTCTTT.

The J gene is TRBJ1-1, the V gene TRBV2, with D possibly being TRBD1 (6 bases). Per germline, CDR1 SNHLY and CDR2 FYNNEI. Trimming cost V 6 bases and J 4 bases, with 12 bases left between them. CDR3 length: 13 residues. CDR3 in amino acids: CASRRTEGTEAFF. The CDR3 coding sequence is TGTGCCAGCAGACGGACAGAGGGCACTGAAGCTTTCTTT. The entire variable domain, with the rest obtained from reference TRBV2 and TRBJ1-1, is as follows: EPEVTQTPSHQVTQMGQEVILRCVPISNHLYFYWYRQILGQKVEFLVSFYNNEISEKSEIFDDQFSVERPDGSNFTLKIRSTKLEDSAMYFCASRRTEGTEAFFGQGTRLTVV.

V usage is TRBV11-1 and J usage is TRBJ2-1; the D is unclear. The CDR3 has 14 residues. Germline CDR1 SGHAT, CDR2 FQDESV (reference sequence). Trimming removed 3 bases from V and 4 bases from J, with 10 bases in between. CDR3 sequence: CASSFDLEYNEQFF. The CDR3 DNA follows: TGTGCCAGCAGCTTTGATCTGGAGTACAATGAGCAGTTCTTC.

This chain joins TRBV5-8 and TRBJ1-6; TRBD1 agrees at 9 bases. The CDR3 runs to 20 residues. Germline CDR1 is SGHTS and CDR2 is YDEGEE. The trim removed 0 bases at V and 7 bases at J, leaving 17 bases unmatched. This CDR3 reads CASSLGSGTGSKGENSPLHF. For the CDR3, the DNA is TGTGCCAGCAGCTTGGGTTCCGGGACAGGGTCGAAAGGGGAAAATTCACCCCTCCACTTT.

V and J are TRBV28 and TRBJ1-2; D not certain. CDR1 MDHEN and CDR2 SYDVKM come from the germline V gene. The germline V and J ends were trimmed by 6 bases and 6 bases, with 8 bases remaining between them. This CDR3 contains 11 residues. Here the CDR3 DNA reads TGTGCCAGCAGCCCTAGTCATGGCTACACCTTC. It yields the protein CASSPSHGYTF.

This rearrangement joins TRBV7-2 to TRBJ2-3; TRBD1 agrees at 7 bases. Germline loops: CDR1 SGHTA, CDR2 FQGNSA. The V gene end was trimmed by 3 bases and the J gene end by 5 bases; junction bases not matched to a gene: 2. The CDR3 runs to 13 residues. The CDR3: CASSFGQEDTQYF. The CDR3, as DNA: TGTGCCAGCAGCTTCGGACAGGAAGATACGCAGTATTTT.

The chain has TRBV7-2 and TRBJ2-7; D is ambiguous. This CDR3 is built from 16 residues. V lost 4 bases to trimming and J lost 3 bases, with 19 bases between them. Germline lookup yields CDR1 SGHTA and CDR2 FQGNSA. CDR3: CASSSHRRLRLYEQYF. CDR3 DNA: TGTGCCAGCAGCTCCCATCGTAGGTTGCGGCTCTACGAGCAGTACTTC. Drawing the rest from reference TRBV7-2 and TRBJ2-7, the complete variable domain is GAGVSQSPSNKVTEKGKDVELRCDPISGHTALYWYRQSLGQGLEFLIYFQGNSAPDKSGLPSDRFSAERTGGSVSTLTIQRTQQEDSAVYLCASSSHRRLRLYEQYFGPGTRLTVT.

The chain has TRBV9 and TRBJ1-1; TRBD1 matches 10 bases. With V trimmed by 4 bases and J by 3 bases, 3 bases remained unmatched. Germline CDR1 is SGDLS and CDR2 is YYNGEE. The CDR3 has 14 amino acids. In nucleotides, the CDR3 is TGTGCCAGCAGCTTCGGACAGGGGGACACTGAAGCTTTCTTT. Its translation is CASSFGQGDTEAFF.

This clone turned up a few times. V gene TRBV7-2 combines with J gene TRBJ2-7; a possible D gene is TRBD2 (6 bases). CDR1 and CDR2 (germline): SGHTA, FQGNSA. The CDR3 sequence is 18 residues long. V gave up 2 bases and J gave up 7 bases, with 27 bases separating them. CDR3 sequence reads: CASSLSPSGAGGLDEQYF. Here the CDR3 DNA reads TGTGCCAGCAGCTTAAGTCCCTCGGGAGCCGGGGGTCTTGATGAGCAGTACTTC.

This sequence joins TRBV7-9 and TRBJ2-7; D gene unclear. The ends were cut back, 1 base at V and 6 bases at J, with 13 bases in the middle. The germline V gene has CDR1 SEHNR and CDR2 FQNEAQ (reference sequence). The CDR3 spans 14 residues. The CDR3 is CASSLGGAPGEQYF. CDR3 nucleotide sequence: TGTGCCAGCAGCTTAGGTGGAGCGCCGGGCGAGCAGTACTTC.

In this sample, this clone turned up a few times. This chain links TRBV28 with TRBJ2-7, with D unclear. CDR1 is MDHEN and CDR2 is SYDVKM in the germline V gene. V lost 7 bases, J lost 1 base, and 8 bases lay in between. The CDR3 runs 12 residues. CDR3 DNA: TGTGCCAGCAAACCCGGGTCCTACGAGCAGTACTTC. It codes for CASKPGSYEQYF. The whole variable domain, filled in from reference TRBV28 and TRBJ2-7, reads DVKVTQSSRYLVKRTGEKVFLECVQDMDHENMFWYRQDPGLGLRLIYFSYDVKMKEKGDIPEGYSVSREKKERFSLILESASTNQTSMYLCASKPGSYEQYFGPGTRLTVT.

This clone showed up just once. The chain links TRBV7-2 to TRBJ2-1; D not certain. V lost 2 bases to trimming and J lost 5 bases, with 16 bases between them. The CDR3 is made up of 16 amino acids. The germline V gene encodes CDR1 SGHTA and CDR2 FQGNSA. The CDR3 reads CASSLQVLGSNNEQFF. The CDR3 nucleotides read TGTGCCAGCAGCTTACAGGTCTTAGGTTCAAACAATGAGCAGTTCTTC.

V gene TRBV6-5 combines with J gene TRBJ1-1, with TRBD1 as a possible D gene (6 bases). Germline-derived CDR1 and CDR2 are MNHEY and SVGAGI. Trimming pared 2 bases from V and 4 bases from J, leaving 17 bases between. The CDR3 has 16 residues. The CDR3 region is CASSYVSLRGSTEAFF. The CDR3 coding sequence is TGTGCCAGCAGTTACGTCTCCCTCAGGGGTAGCACTGAAGCTTTCTTT.

The chain uses TRBV13 and TRBJ1-1, with TRBD1 as a possible D gene (5 bases). The CDR3 sequence is 14 residues long. The germline gives CDR1 PRHDT, CDR2 FYEKMQ (reference sequence). Trimming removed 5 bases at V and 3 bases at J, with 13 bases between. DNA of the CDR3: TGTGCCAGCAGCGCCTGGGGCAGGGACACTGAAGCTTTCTTT. This encodes CASSAWGRDTEAFF.

The CDR3 nucleotides are TGTGCCAGCAGCTTTAGGACTTATTCCTACAATGAGCAGTTCTTC. This codes for CASSFRTYSYNEQFF. The V and J genes are TRBV7-9 and TRBJ2-1; the D gene is possibly TRBD2 (5 bases). The ends were cut back, 3 bases at V and 1 base at J, with 10 bases in the middle. The germline gives CDR1 SEHNR, CDR2 FQNEAQ (reference sequence). This CDR3 has 15 residues.

Comment on this clone: This CDR3 is also generated by other DNA sequences in the sample. The chain combines TRBV6-6 with TRBJ2-5; D not resolved. Trimming removed 5 bases from V and 2 bases from J, with 3 bases in between. Germline V gene sequence: CDR1 MNHNY, CDR2 SVGAGI (reference sequence). This CDR3 comprises 11 residues. The CDR3 DNA is TGTGCCAGCAGTCTACAAGAGACCCAGTACTTC. It yields the protein CASSLQETQYF.

The rearrangement uses TRBV27 and TRBJ2-5; D gene unclear. V lost 2 bases and J 7 bases, leaving 14 bases between the germline ends. The V gene's germline CDR1 is MNHEY and CDR2 SMNVEV (reference sequence). The CDR3 has 14 residues. The DNA of the CDR3 is TGTGCCAGCAGTTTAAGGCCGGGTTTCGTGACCCAGTACTTC. It codes for CASSLRPGFVTQYF.

This clone was picked up one time. The chain has TRBV14 and TRBJ1-1; no clear D. V was cut by 3 bases and J by 1 base, with 12 bases left in between. Germline V CDR1 and CDR2: SGHDN, FVKESK. This CDR3 has 15 residues. The CDR3 region is CASSQERHPNTEAFF. The CDR3 coding sequence is TGTGCCAGCAGCCAGGAAAGACACCCGAACACTGAAGCTTTCTTT.

V gene TRBV21-1 combines with J gene TRBJ1-1. TRBV21-1 is described as a pseudogene. CDR3 length equals 15 residues. The CDR3 sequence: CASSIHGRMNTEAFF. The CDR3 region has the DNA TGTGCCAGCAGCATCCACGGGAGAATGAACACTGAAGCTTTCTTT.

The V gene is TRBV5-4, the J gene TRBJ2-7; tentative D call: TRBD1 (6 bases). From germline, CDR1 is SGHNT and CDR2 YYREEE (reference sequence). The CDR3 runs to 13 residues. V was clipped by 3 bases and J by 3 bases, with 10 bases between them. CDR3 coding DNA: TGTGCCAGCAGCTCAGACAGGTTCTACGAGCAGTACTTC. Protein: CASSSDRFYEQYF. The entire variable domain, with the rest obtained from reference TRBV5-4 and TRBJ2-7, is as follows: ETGVTQSPTHLIKTRGQQVTLRCSSQSGHNTVSWYQQALGQGPQFIFQYYREEENGRGNFPPRFSGLQFPNYSSELNVNALELDDSALYLCASSSDRFYEQYFGPGTRLTVT.

The chain combines TRBV11-1 with TRBJ2-1; 9 bases fit TRBD2. V shed 4 bases, J shed 5 bases, and the junction held 3 bases outside the gene matches. Germline-derived CDR1 and CDR2 are SGHAT and FQDESV (reference sequence). CDR3 length equals 14 residues. CDR3 nucleotides: TGTGCCAGCAGCTCAGCGGGAGGAAACAATGAGCAGTTCTTC. Encoded protein: CASSSAGGNNEQFF.

The V and J genes are TRBV4-3 and TRBJ2-2, with D unresolved. The V gene's germline CDR1 is LGHNA and CDR2 YSLEER. Trimming cost V 0 bases and J 3 bases, with 8 bases left between them. The CDR3 has 15 amino acids. CDR3: CASSQDTVDTGELFF. Here the CDR3 DNA reads TGCGCCAGCAGCCAAGATACGGTCGACACCGGGGAGCTGTTTTTT.